Ten or more counts support the clone carrying this T cell receptor beta chain. What it binds is not known. From germline, CDR1 is LGHDT and CDR2 YNNKEL (reference sequence). The CDR3 spans 14 residues. V was clipped by 3 bases and J by 0 bases, with 9 bases between them. The sample belongs to a study of T cells after yellow fever vaccination. Overall study findings and caveats: One caveat is that FACS-sorted repertoires could contain abundant clonotypes contaminating from the bulk population.

Generation of TCR cDNA used 5'RACE template switching (which added a universal primer site and UMIs). TCRdb passed the 5' RACE reads through MiXCR, listing each CDR3 protein once. Of hundreds of thousands of distinct CDR3 sequences in the sample, more than 5.5% were seen once. The V call is TRBV3-1, the J call TRBJ2-7; no reliable D call. The sequencing used PBMCs, collected 5 days after the yellow fever booster vaccination. This TCR was sampled from a man aged 25 to 45 who received the YFV17D yellow fever vaccine. CDR3: CASSQRPSSYEQYF. DNA for the CDR3: TGTGCCAGCAGCCAGCGACCTAGCTCCTACGAGCAGTACTTC.